Shown below are 29 T cell receptor beta chains from a single sample sequenced in a study of beta chain features in type 1 diabetes. Expressed TCRB transcripts were sequenced because the isolated RNA had all been reverse transcribed beforehand. Sequencing used immunoSEQ multiplex PCR; TCRdb keeps in-frame clones, though not all of them. The table has some 350,000 clones, around an eighth seen once. Their target antigens are unknown. Study conclusions and caveats: Type 1 diabetes patients had moderately but significantly shorter TCRB CDR3s in all four CD4+ subsets.

The sequencing input was naive CD4+ T cells from blood. The receptors were gathered from a woman aged 18-29 years with type 1 diabetes.

As concerns this clone: This specimen includes other DNA sequences encoding the same CDR3. The chain combines TRBV30 with TRBJ1-5; a possible D gene is TRBD1 (5 bases). Germline V gene data show CDR1 as GTSNPN and CDR2 as SVGIG (reference sequence). Trimming cost V 0 bases and J 6 bases, with 9 bases left between them. There are 13 residues in the CDR3. The CDR3 DNA is TGTGCCTGGAGTGTCCTGGGGGGTCAGCCCCAGCATTTT. It encodes CAWSVLGGQPQHF.

This chain uses TRBV28 with TRBJ2-4, with 7 bases that match TRBD1. Unmatched junction bases numbered 13, after V lost 7 bases and J lost 1 base. The V gene's germline CDR1 is MDHEN and CDR2 SYDVKM. The CDR3 totals 17 residues. This chain's CDR3 is CASTHLTGATAKNIQYF. The CDR3 DNA is TGTGCCAGCACCCACCTCACAGGGGCCACGGCCAAAAACATTCAGTACTTC.

V and J are TRBV30 and TRBJ2-1; perhaps TRBD2 as D (6 bases). The V gene's germline CDR1 is GTSNPN and CDR2 SVGIG (reference sequence). This CDR3 comprises 13 residues. V lost 3 bases and J lost 7, with 13 bases in between. CDR3: CAWSGGAENEQFF. Here the CDR3 DNA reads TGTGCCTGGAGCGGGGGTGCGGAAAATGAGCAGTTCTTC.

This clone was seen more than once but under ten times. The chain combines TRBV29-1 with TRBJ2-1, with 7 nucleotides matching TRBD2. V lost 7 bases, J lost 8 bases, and 14 bases stayed unmatched. Germline CDR1 is SQVTM and CDR2 is ANQGSEA. CDR3 size: 14 residues. The CDR3, as DNA: TGCAGCGCCGGGACTACCGAACGAGCTCATGAGCAGTTCTTC. Translated, it gives CSAGTTERAHEQFF.

The J gene is TRBJ2-5, the V gene TRBV7-2; a possible D gene is TRBD2 (6 bases). Germline CDR1 reads SGHTA; CDR2 reads FQGNSA. The ends were cut back, 1 base at V and 2 bases at J, with 11 bases in the middle. CDR3 length: 15 residues. The DNA of the CDR3 is TGTGCCAGCAGCTTAGTTGGCGGGAAACAAGAGACCCAGTACTTC. Translation gives CASSLVGGKQETQYF.

The chain has TRBV7-3 and TRBJ2-7; TRBD2 aligns across 13 bases. Germline CDR1 SGHTA, CDR2 FQGTGA. J gave up 7 bases and V 6 bases, and 15 bases lay outside the gene matches. The CDR3 has 17 amino acids. The CDR3 here is CASSLIPGTSGTGEQYF. The CDR3 DNA sequence: TGTGCCAGCAGTCTTATCCCCGGGACTAGCGGGACGGGGGAGCAGTACTTC. The full variable domain, in which reference TRBV7-3 and TRBJ2-7 provide the parts outside the CDR3, is GAGVSQTPSNKVTEKGKYVELRCDPISGHTALYWYRQSLGQGPEFLIYFQGTGAADDSGLPNDRFFAVRPEGSVSTLKIQRTERGDSAVYLCASSLIPGTSGTGEQYFGPGTRLTVT.

CDR3 sequence (DNA): TGTGCCAGCTCAGCCGGGACAGGGGTCGGGGGAGATACGCAGTATTTT. Translated: CASSAGTGVGGDTQYF. The chain recombines TRBV18 with TRBJ2-3, with 10 nucleotides matching TRBD1. Germline assignment: CDR1 KGHSH and CDR2 LQKENI. V was clipped by 5 bases and J by 5 bases; unmatched bases: 10. The CDR3 length is 16 residues.

This clone has just a few counts. This rearrangement joins TRBV12-5 to TRBJ2-3; no clear D. The CDR3 spans 13 residues. Trimming pared 6 bases from V and 6 bases from J, leaving 13 bases between. Germline V gives CDR1 LGHNT, CDR2 FRNRAP. CDR3 protein: CASGPGRSDTQYF. The CDR3 bases are TGTGCTAGTGGCCCTGGCAGGTCCGATACGCAGTATTTT.

This clone was observed a handful of times. The chain recombines TRBV30 with TRBJ2-1; 14 bases map to TRBD2. This CDR3 region has 19 residues. CDR1 GTSNPN and CDR2 SVGIG come from the germline V gene (reference sequence). With 3 bases clipped from V and 4 bases from J, the junction kept 14 bases outside the gene matches. The CDR3 sequence is CAWSAGVGRLAGGYNEQFF. The CDR3 DNA sequence: TGTGCCTGGAGCGCGGGGGTAGGGAGACTAGCGGGAGGGTACAATGAGCAGTTCTTC.

V gene TRBV5-6 combines with J gene TRBJ2-5; the match to TRBD2 covers 7 bases. V trimming: 1 base; J trimming: 2 bases; junction bases outside the gene matches: 5. This CDR3 has 15 residues. Germline lookup yields CDR1 SGHDT and CDR2 YYEEEE. CDR3 sequence reads: CASSLTRGGQETQYF. The CDR3 nucleotides read TGTGCCAGCAGCTTGACGCGGGGAGGGCAAGAGACCCAGTACTTC. Looking up the rest from reference TRBV5-6 and TRBJ2-5 gives the full variable domain: DAGVTQSPTHLIKTRGQQVTLRCSPKSGHDTVSWYQQALGQGPQFIFQYYEEEERQRGNFPDRFSGHQFPNYSSELNVNALLLGDSALYLCASSLTRGGQETQYFGPGTRLLVL.

This clone was observed a few times. The chain links TRBV5-4 to TRBJ2-3; D is possibly TRBD2 (5 bases). V dropped 1 base and J dropped 1 base, with 22 bases sitting between them. The CDR3 runs to 19 residues. Germline V lookup: CDR1 SGHNT, CDR2 YYREEE (reference sequence). CDR3 in amino acids: CASSLFPVPEKGGTDTQYF. The CDR3 DNA follows: TGTGCCAGCAGCTTGTTTCCCGTGCCGGAGAAGGGAGGCACAGATACGCAGTATTTT.

V usage is TRBV15 and J usage is TRBJ2-2, with a tentative D call TRBD2 (5 bases). This CDR3 is 17 amino acids long. Germline V gene sequence: CDR1 LNHNV, CDR2 YYDKDF (reference sequence). The germline V and J ends were trimmed by 0 bases and 4 bases, with 15 bases remaining between them. The CDR3 region has the DNA TGTGCCACCAGCAGAGATCCCCCCGGAGGTAGCACCGGGGAGCTGTTTTTT. As protein: CATSRDPPGGSTGELFF.

About this clone: A junction end diverges from the germline sequence, so it may reflect a read error. V is TRBV6-1 and J is TRBJ1-2, with a possible D match to TRBD1 (5 bases). The CDR3 totals 11 residues. Germline lookup yields CDR1 MNHNS and CDR2 SASEGT. The CDR3 nucleotides are TGTGCCAGCAGTGAGCGACAGCCCTCTTCATTC. This gives the protein CASSERQPSSF.

This chain joins TRBV7-2 and TRBJ1-1; D unclear. V was shortened by 2 bases and J by 1 base, with 8 bases between the two germline ends. Germline CDR1 reads SGHTA; CDR2 reads FQGNSA. The CDR3 contains 14 residues. Here the CDR3 DNA reads TGTGCCAGCAGCTTATTGGGAGGGAACACTGAAGCTTTCTTT. It codes for CASSLLGGNTEAFF.

This clone was observed a few times. The rearrangement uses TRBV19 and TRBJ1-1; D unresolved. The germline CDR1 and CDR2 sequences are LNHDA and SQIVND (reference sequence). This CDR3 has 13 residues. V was cut by 6 bases and J by 4 bases, with 12 bases left in between. CDR3 bases: TGTGCCAGTAGGAGTGAACAGACCACTGAAGCTTTCTTT. Amino acid sequence: CASRSEQTTEAFF.

This clone was seen a few times. The chain uses TRBV5-1 and TRBJ1-5, with TRBD1 matching over 10 bases. In germline, CDR1 is SGHRS, CDR2 YFSETQ. V trimming: 0 bases; J trimming: 6 bases; junction bases outside the gene matches: 3. The CDR3 loop spans 15 amino acids. This CDR3 is CASSLEGQGTQPQHF. CDR3 coding DNA: TGCGCCAGCAGCTTGGAGGGACAGGGGACTCAGCCCCAGCATTTT.

The genes are TRBV29-1 and TRBJ2-1, with D tentatively TRBD1 (6 bases). Trimming stripped 4 bases from V and 0 bases from J, with 22 bases between. In germline, CDR1 is SQVTM, CDR2 ANQGSEA. The CDR3 totals 18 residues. The CDR3 region is CSVGLRGRGTDSYNEQFF. The DNA of the CDR3 is TGCAGCGTTGGTCTTAGGGGTAGGGGGACGGACTCCTACAATGAGCAGTTCTTC.

This clone came up a few times. The rearrangement joins TRBV2 to TRBJ2-7, with no clear D. Germline lookup yields CDR1 SNHLY and CDR2 FYNNEI. The V and J ends lost 0 bases and 4 bases respectively, with 7 bases between them. CDR3 length equals 13 residues. The CDR3 spells CASSEARAYEQYF. Written as DNA, the CDR3 is TGTGCCAGCAGTGAAGCTCGAGCGTACGAGCAGTACTTC.

This clone showed up just a few times. This rearrangement joins TRBV14 to TRBJ1-4; 8 bases are shared with TRBD1. The CDR3 loop spans 16 amino acids. Unmatched junction bases numbered 8, after V lost 1 base and J lost 7 bases. Looked up from germline, CDR1 is SGHDN and CDR2 is FVKESK. This CDR3 reads CASSQGRQGAIEKLFF. In DNA, the CDR3 is TGTGCCAGCAGCCAAGGCCGGCAGGGGGCTATTGAAAAACTGTTTTTT.

This clone has more than one count but fewer than ten. The rearrangement joins TRBV2 to TRBJ1-5; 7 bases are shared with TRBD1. The CDR3 covers 15 residues. The germline V gene has CDR1 SNHLY and CDR2 FYNNEI. The trim removed 6 bases at V and 6 bases at J, leaving 11 bases unmatched. CDR3 sequence (DNA): TGTGCCAGCAGCGCCGAAAGGGGGCTCGGTCAGCCCCAGCATTTT. This codes for CASSAERGLGQPQHF.

This chain uses TRBV19 with TRBJ2-3; TRBD2 might be the D (6 bases). CDR3 length: 14 amino acids. CDR1 LNHDA and CDR2 SQIVND come from the germline V gene (reference sequence). V was clipped by 9 bases and J by 4 bases, with 17 bases between them. In DNA, the CDR3 is TGTGCCAGCACTGGTGGAGGGTTAGCAGATACGCAGTATTTT. It codes for CASTGGGLADTQYF.

The CDR3 is CASSASLVDEQFF. The DNA of the CDR3 is TGTGCCAGCAGCGCCTCGTTGGTAGATGAGCAGTTCTTC. The chain employs TRBV9 and TRBJ2-1; D uncertain. The germline V gene encodes CDR1 SGDLS and CDR2 YYNGEE. CDR3 length: 13 amino acids. V lost 3 bases and J 8 bases, leaving 12 bases between the germline ends.

The chain has TRBV5-1 and TRBJ2-3, with TRBD2 identical over 9 bases. Germline V gives CDR1 SGHRS, CDR2 YFSETQ. This CDR3 contains 19 residues. V was pared by 0 bases and J by 0 bases, with 11 bases of the junction left unmatched. Here the CDR3 DNA reads TGCGCCAGCAGCTTGGTCCCTAGCGGGACAACTTCTAGCACAGATACGCAGTATTTT. It translates to CASSLVPSGTTSSTDTQYF.

This clone was seen a handful of times. V and J are TRBV9 and TRBJ2-3, with D unresolved. CDR3 length: 14 residues. The ends were cut back, 0 bases at V and 2 bases at J, with 7 bases in the middle. CDR1 SGDLS and CDR2 YYNGEE come from the germline V gene. The CDR3 bases are TGTGCCAGCAGCGTAGCTACCCACACAGATACGCAGTATTTT. Its protein is CASSVATHTDTQYF.

The chain couples TRBV5-4 to TRBJ2-4, with D possibly TRBD1 on 7 matching bases. The CDR3 runs to 15 residues. The germline V and J ends were trimmed by 4 bases and 9 bases, with 20 bases remaining between them. Germline V gives CDR1 SGHNT, CDR2 YYREEE (reference sequence). CDR3 residues: CASSLGGGLLGIQYF. CDR3 DNA sequence: TGTGCCAGCAGCCTCGGAGGGGGCTTATTGGGCATTCAGTACTTC.

This rearrangement joins TRBV5-1 to TRBJ2-1, with D unclear. Trimming removed 1 base from V and 6 bases from J, with 5 bases in between. Germline V gene sequence: CDR1 SGHRS, CDR2 YFSETQ. This CDR3 has 12 residues. CDR3 sequence (DNA): TGCGCCAGCAGCTTGTCCCTCAATGAGCAGTTCTTC. Its translation is CASSLSLNEQFF.

This clone occurred a few times. This rearrangement joins TRBV6-6 to TRBJ2-7, with TRBD1 matching over 9 bases. Germline loops: CDR1 MNHNY, CDR2 SVGAGI (reference sequence). CDR3 length: 14 residues. The junction had 8 bases not matched to a gene; V was cut back by 6 bases and J by 5 bases. CDR3 sequence: CASRNRDRAHEQYF. CDR3 DNA sequence: TGTGCCAGCAGAAACCGGGACAGGGCCCACGAGCAGTACTTC.

The rearrangement uses TRBV7-2 and TRBJ1-2; D not resolved. V shed 5 bases and J shed 7 bases, with 14 bases lying between them. Germline V gene lookup returns CDR1 SGHTA and CDR2 FQGNSA. The CDR3 length is 13 residues. DNA of the CDR3: TGTGCCAGCAGCCCTTGGACGGAGGGTGGCTACACCTTC. It yields the protein CASSPWTEGGYTF.

This chain uses TRBV7-3 with TRBJ2-5; possibly TRBD1 for D (5 bases). CDR1 is SGHTA and CDR2 is FQGTGA in the germline V gene. The CDR3 extends over 13 amino acids. V was clipped by 4 bases and J by 5 bases, with 11 bases between them. This CDR3 is CASSSGPVETQYF. CDR3 nucleotides: TGTGCCAGCAGCTCAGGGCCCGTGGAGACCCAGTACTTC.